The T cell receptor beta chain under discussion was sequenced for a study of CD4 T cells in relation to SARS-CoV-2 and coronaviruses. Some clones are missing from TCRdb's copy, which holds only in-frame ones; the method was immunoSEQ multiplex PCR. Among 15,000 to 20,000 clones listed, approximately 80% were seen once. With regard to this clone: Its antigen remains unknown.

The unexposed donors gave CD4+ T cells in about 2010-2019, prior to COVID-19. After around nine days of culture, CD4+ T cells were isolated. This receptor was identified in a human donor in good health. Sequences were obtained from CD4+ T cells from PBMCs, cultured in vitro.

This CDR3 reads CASSLLDGITNYGYTF. The CDR3 DNA sequence: TGTGCCAGCAGCTTGCTCGACGGAATCACAAACTATGGCTACACCTTC. V and J are TRBV5-6 and TRBJ1-2; D gene uncertain. V was cut by 1 base and J by 2 bases, with 15 bases left in between. The germline V gene encodes CDR1 SGHDT and CDR2 YYEEEE. The CDR3 spans 16 residues.